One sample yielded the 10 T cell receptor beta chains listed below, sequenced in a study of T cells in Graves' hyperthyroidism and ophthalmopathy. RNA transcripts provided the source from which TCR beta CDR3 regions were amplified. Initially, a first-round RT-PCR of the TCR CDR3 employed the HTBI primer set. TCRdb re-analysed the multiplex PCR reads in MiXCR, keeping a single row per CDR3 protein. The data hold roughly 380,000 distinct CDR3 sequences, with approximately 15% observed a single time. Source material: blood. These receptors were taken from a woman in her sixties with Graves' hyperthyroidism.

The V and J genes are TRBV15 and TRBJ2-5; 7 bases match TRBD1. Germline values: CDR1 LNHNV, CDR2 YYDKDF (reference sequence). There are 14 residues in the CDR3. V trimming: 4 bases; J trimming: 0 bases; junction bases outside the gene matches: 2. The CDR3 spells CATSMTGNQETQYF. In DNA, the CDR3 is TGTGCCACCAGCATGACAGGGAACCAAGAGACCCAGTACTTC. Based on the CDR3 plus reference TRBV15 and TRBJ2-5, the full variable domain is DAMVIQNPRYQVTQFGKPVTLSCSQTLNHNVMYWYQQKSSQAPKLLFHYYDKDFNNEADTPDNFQSRRPNTSFCFLDIRSPGLGDTAMYLCATSMTGNQETQYFGPGTRLLVL.

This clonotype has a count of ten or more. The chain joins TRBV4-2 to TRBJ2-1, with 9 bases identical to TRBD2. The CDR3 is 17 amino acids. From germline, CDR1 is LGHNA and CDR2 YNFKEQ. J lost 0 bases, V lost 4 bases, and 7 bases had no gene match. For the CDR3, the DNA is TGTGCCAGCAGCCTTATGCTAGCGGGGAGCTCCTACAATGAGCAGTTCTTC. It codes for CASSLMLAGSSYNEQFF.

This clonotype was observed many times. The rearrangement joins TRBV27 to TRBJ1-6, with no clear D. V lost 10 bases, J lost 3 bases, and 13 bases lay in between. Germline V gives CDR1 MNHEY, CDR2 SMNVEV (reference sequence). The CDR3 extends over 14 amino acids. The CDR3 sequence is CATMSGLYNSPLHF. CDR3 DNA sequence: TGTGCCACCATGTCGGGTCTCTATAATTCACCCCTCCACTTT.

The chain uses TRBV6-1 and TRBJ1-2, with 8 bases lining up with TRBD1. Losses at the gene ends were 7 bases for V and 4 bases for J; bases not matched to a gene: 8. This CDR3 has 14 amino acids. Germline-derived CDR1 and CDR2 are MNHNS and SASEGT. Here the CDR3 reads CASTRDRRTYGYTF. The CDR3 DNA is TGTGCCAGCACCCGGGACAGGCGTACCTATGGCTACACCTTC.

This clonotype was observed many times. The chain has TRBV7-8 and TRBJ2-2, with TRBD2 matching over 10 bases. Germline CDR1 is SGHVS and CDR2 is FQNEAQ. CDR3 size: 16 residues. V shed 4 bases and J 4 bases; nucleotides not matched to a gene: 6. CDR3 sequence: CASSSLAGEFTGELFF. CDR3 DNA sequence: TGTGCCAGCAGCTCTCTAGCGGGAGAATTCACCGGGGAGCTGTTTTTT.

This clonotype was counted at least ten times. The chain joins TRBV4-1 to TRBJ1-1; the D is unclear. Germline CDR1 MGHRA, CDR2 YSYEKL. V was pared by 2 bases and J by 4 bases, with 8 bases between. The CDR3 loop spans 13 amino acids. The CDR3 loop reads CASSQRRGTEAFF. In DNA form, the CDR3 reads TGCGCCAGCAGCCAAAGACGGGGCACTGAAGCTTTCTTT.

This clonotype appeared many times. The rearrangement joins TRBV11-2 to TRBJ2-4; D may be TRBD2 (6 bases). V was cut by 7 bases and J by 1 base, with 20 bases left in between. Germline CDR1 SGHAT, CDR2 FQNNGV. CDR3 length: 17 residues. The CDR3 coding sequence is TGTGCCAGCACCCCCCCGCGGGGCGGGATGGCCAAAAACATTCAGTACTTC. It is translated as CASTPPRGGMAKNIQYF.

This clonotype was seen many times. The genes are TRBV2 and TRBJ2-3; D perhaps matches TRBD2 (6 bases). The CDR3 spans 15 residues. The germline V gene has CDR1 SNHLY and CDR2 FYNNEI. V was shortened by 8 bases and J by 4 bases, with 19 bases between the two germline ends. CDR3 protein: CASSFRTGVADTQYF. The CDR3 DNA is TGTGCCAGCTCGTTCCGGACGGGAGTCGCAGATACGCAGTATTTT.

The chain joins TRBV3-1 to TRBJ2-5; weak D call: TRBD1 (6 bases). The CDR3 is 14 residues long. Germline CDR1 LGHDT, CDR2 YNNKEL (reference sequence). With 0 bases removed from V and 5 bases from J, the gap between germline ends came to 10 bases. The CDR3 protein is CASSQDGGGETQYF. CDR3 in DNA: TGTGCCAGCAGCCAAGATGGGGGCGGTGAGACCCAGTACTTC.

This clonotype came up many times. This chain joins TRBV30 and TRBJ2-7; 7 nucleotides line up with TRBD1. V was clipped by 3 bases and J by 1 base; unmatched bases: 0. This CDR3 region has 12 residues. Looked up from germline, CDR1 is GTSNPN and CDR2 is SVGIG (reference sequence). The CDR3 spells CAWRTGSYEQYF. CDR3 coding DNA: TGTGCCTGGAGGACAGGGTCCTACGAGCAGTACTTC.